The rows below give T cell receptor beta chains drawn from one sample of a study of cytomegalovirus exposure and HLA in healthy donors. Only in-frame clones appear in the TCRdb table, and some are missing; sequencing was by immunoSEQ multiplex PCR. Of roughly 100,000 clones in the sample, about 79% were seen once. Material for sequencing was PBMCs. The receptors come from a man in his 60s in good health and CMV-seropositive. Both conserved end residues are part of each CDR3. A D gene is named only where the DNA matches it firmly. Size is stated for part of the rows, as once, few or many counts, or as a class when the clone is expanded.

V,J,size,D,DNA,CDR3
TRBV27,TRBJ2-6,-,-,TGTGCCAGCAGTCCTAACTTACCTGGGGCCAACGTCCTGACTTTC,CASSPNLPGANVLTF
TRBV19,TRBJ2-2,-,-,TGTGCCAGTAGTATCACCGGGATAGGCACCGGGGAGCTGTTTTTT,CASSITGIGTGELFF
TRBV7-2,TRBJ2-1,once,TRBD2,TGTGCCAGCAGCTACAGCGGGGGAACCAGCTCCTACAATGAGCAGTTCTTC,CASSYSGGTSSYNEQFF
TRBV7-2,TRBJ2-2,-,-,TGTGCCAGCAGCTTAGGAGGGAACACCGGGGAGCTGTTTTTT,CASSLGGNTGELFF
TRBV2,TRBJ2-7,-,TRBD2,TGTGCCAGCAGTGAAACGGGGGGTCCCTACGAGCAGTACTTC,CASSETGGPYEQYF
TRBV11-3,TRBJ2-1,-,-,TGTGCCAGCAGCTTAAGAGGGGGCTCCTACAATGAGCAGTTCTTC,CASSLRGGSYNEQFF
TRBV5-4,TRBJ1-2,-,TRBD1,TGTGCCAGCAGCTTGCCGCGGACAGGGGGCGACTATGGCTACACCTTC,CASSLPRTGGDYGYTF
TRBV5-1,TRBJ2-5,-,TRBD2,TGCGCCAGCAGCTTCGGGACTAGCGGGGGAGGGACCCAGTACTTC,CASSFGTSGGGTQYF
TRBV30,TRBJ2-1,few,TRBD1,TGTGCCTGGGAGGGACAGGGGGGTTACAATGAGCAGTTCTTC,CAWEGQGGYNEQFF
TRBV5-6,TRBJ1-5,-,-,TGTGCCAGCAGCGACAAACGGACAGCTAGCAATCAGCCCCAGCATTTT,CASSDKRTASNQPQHF
TRBV7-2,TRBJ1-5,once,TRBD1,TGTGCCAGCAGCCAGCCAGGGGGACAAAGCAATCAGCCCCAGCATTTT,CASSQPGGQSNQPQHF
TRBV28,TRBJ2-5,-,TRBD2,TGTGCCAGCAGTCCCCGGGACTGGGAGGGAAGGCAAGGGACCCAGTACTTC,CASSPRDWEGRQGTQYF
TRBV4-3,TRBJ2-7,-,-,TGCGCCAGCAGCCAAGATTCGCACGTACTCTACGAGCAGTACTTC,CASSQDSHVLYEQYF
TRBV19,TRBJ1-6,few,TRBD1,TGTGCCAGTAGGATCAGGACAGGGCAAAGTTCACCCCTCCACTTT,CASRIRTGQSSPLHF
TRBV6-5,TRBJ1-2,once,-,TGTGCCAGCAGTTACTCCGGAGTCTATGGCTACACCTTC,CASSYSGVYGYTF
TRBV5-8,TRBJ2-7,-,TRBD1,TGTGCCAGCAGCTCGACAGGGGTGGGCTACGAGCAGTACTTC,CASSSTGVGYEQYF
TRBV14,TRBJ2-7,few,-,TGTGCCAGCAGCCACGACCCCCCTGGTCGCGGCGAGCAGTACTTC,CASSHDPPGRGEQYF
TRBV6-1,TRBJ1-1,-,TRBD1,TGTGCCAGCGGGGACAGCCCCATGAACACTGAAGCTTTCTTT,CASGDSPMNTEAFF
TRBV7-2,TRBJ2-1,-,-,TGTGCCAGCACGGCGGGATACAATGAGCAGTTCTTC,CASTAGYNEQFF
TRBV4-1,TRBJ1-1,-,TRBD1,TGCGCCAGCAGCCATCTTCGGGGGGACAGGGGGCGTCACACTGAAGCTTTCTTT,CASSHLRGDRGRHTEAFF
TRBV4-1,TRBJ2-7,many,TRBD1,TGCGCCAGCAGCCCCCCCGGGACAGCCGAGCAGTACTTC,CASSPPGTAEQYF
TRBV10-2,TRBJ1-1,-,-,TGCGCCAGCTATGAGGGCGCGAGAACTGAAGCTTTCTTT,CASYEGARTEAFF
TRBV11-2,TRBJ2-3,few,TRBD2,TGTGCCAGCAGCTTCACTAGCGGGGGAAGAGATACGCAGTATTTT,CASSFTSGGRDTQYF
TRBV9,TRBJ2-3,-,TRBD2,TGTGCCAGCAGCAAGACTAGCGGGGGATACACAGATACGCAGTATTTT,CASSKTSGGYTDTQYF
TRBV29-1,TRBJ2-3,-,-,TGCAGCGTTCGGGGTTCACTCACAGATACGCAGTATTTT,CSVRGSLTDTQYF
TRBV11-2,TRBJ1-1,few,-,TGTGCCAGCAGCCAGGGAACGAACACTGAAGCTTTCTTT,CASSQGTNTEAFF
TRBV6-5,TRBJ1-6,once,TRBD1,TGTGCCAGCAGCCGTACAGGGGGGAAGGCTTCACCCCTCCACTTT,CASSRTGGKASPLHF
TRBV5-6,TRBJ2-7,-,-,TGTGCCAGCAGCTTGGGCGCGACACTCTACGAGCAGTACTTC,CASSLGATLYEQYF
TRBV7-8,TRBJ1-1,-,-,TGTGCCAGCAGCCGTAACTTTGCTAACACTGAAGCTTTCTTT,CASSRNFANTEAFF
TRBV5-4,TRBJ2-7,once,TRBD1,TGTGCCAGCAGCTCGCCCGGGACAGGGGTCTCCTACGAGCAGTACTTC,CASSSPGTGVSYEQYF